The clone carrying this TCR beta chain appeared once. Its matching antigen is unknown. The CDR3 is 15 amino acids. V was pared by 3 bases and J by 5 bases, with 7 bases of the junction left unmatched. Germline values: CDR1 SGHRS, CDR2 YFSETQ. This PCR relied on a set of 60 Vbeta primers and 13 Jbeta primers. TCRdb's table, derived via immunoSEQ multiplex PCR, lists solely in-frame clones and lacks some. The sample has some 93,000 clones, about four fifths seen once; the top ten hold approximately 3%. This sample stems from a study of cytomegalovirus exposure and HLA in healthy donors. Study as a whole: A previous analysis identified 95 million to 130 million unique TCR beta sequences derived from about 180 million T cells. Study results and caveats: In an earlier analysis, about 87% or about 30%: the productive usage of most TCR beta V segments. Some V segments, TRBV6-2 and TRBV6-3 among them, were indistinguishable and were therefore excluded.

The rearrangement links TRBV5-1 to TRBJ2-5, with 10 bases matching TRBD1. This receptor was obtained from a woman in her 40s in good health and CMV-seronegative. Specimen: PBMCs. The CDR3 DNA sequence: TGCGCCAGCAGCTCCAGGACAGGGGGTATGGAGACCCAGTACTTC. Protein: CASSSRTGGMETQYF.